This T cell receptor beta chain was identified during a study of T-cell memory formation after mild COVID-19. The overall study: TCR clusters mostly belonged to single donors.

Whole-study results and caveats: Chiefly within CM and EM were the contracting CD4+ clones; CD8+ ones were within EMRA. Later expanders leaned CD4+, whereas clones that contracted between day 15 and 85 were balanced CD4/CD8.

As regards this clonotype: What it binds is not known.

5'RACE, which relied on constant-segment primers, yielded TCR alpha and TCR beta cDNA libraries carrying sample barcodes and UMIs. TCRdb used MiXCR to reprocess the 5' RACE reads, holding one entry per CDR3 protein. The sample carries about 160,000 distinct CDR3 sequences, 30% to 35% recorded once. The CDR3 sequence is 11 residues long. V was clipped by 8 bases and J by 4 bases, with 8 bases between them. Per germline, CDR1 MNHEY and CDR2 SMNVEV (reference sequence). Sequenced sample: PBMCs or a T cell subset sorted from them (not recorded which). This receptor was obtained from an adult woman who had mild COVID-19 (a few samples of this study predate the infection). Cell type and time point are not known. The rearrangement uses TRBV27 and TRBJ1-2; D gene unclear. This CDR3 reads CASGWAYGYTF. The CDR3 coding sequence is TGTGCCAGCGGGTGGGCCTATGGCTACACCTTC.